This T cell receptor beta chain was recovered during a study of CD8 T cells in ankylosing spondylitis. This clonotype was detected a few times. As yet, its antigen is unknown. The V gene end was trimmed by 8 bases and the J gene end by 6 bases; junction bases not matched to a gene: 3. The CDR3 has 12 amino acids. Germline V gene lookup returns CDR1 SNHLY and CDR2 FYNNEI. Notes on the study in general: Typical of ankylosing spondylitis blood, it appeared, was a TCR beta motif of under 10 highly homologous variants.

MiXCR, run by TCRdb on the 5' RACE reads, gives a single entry per CDR3 protein. The sample lists around 440,000 distinct CDR3 sequences; under 20% were seen once. The sequenced sample consisted of blood, either unsorted or a sorted T cell fraction (not recorded which). The TCR sequence derives from a male donor with ankylosing spondylitis. The chain combines TRBV2 with TRBJ1-1; 10 positions match TRBD1. The chain's CDR3 is CASAGTGAEAFF. The CDR3 DNA sequence: TGTGCCAGCGCCGGGACAGGGGCTGAAGCTTTCTTT.